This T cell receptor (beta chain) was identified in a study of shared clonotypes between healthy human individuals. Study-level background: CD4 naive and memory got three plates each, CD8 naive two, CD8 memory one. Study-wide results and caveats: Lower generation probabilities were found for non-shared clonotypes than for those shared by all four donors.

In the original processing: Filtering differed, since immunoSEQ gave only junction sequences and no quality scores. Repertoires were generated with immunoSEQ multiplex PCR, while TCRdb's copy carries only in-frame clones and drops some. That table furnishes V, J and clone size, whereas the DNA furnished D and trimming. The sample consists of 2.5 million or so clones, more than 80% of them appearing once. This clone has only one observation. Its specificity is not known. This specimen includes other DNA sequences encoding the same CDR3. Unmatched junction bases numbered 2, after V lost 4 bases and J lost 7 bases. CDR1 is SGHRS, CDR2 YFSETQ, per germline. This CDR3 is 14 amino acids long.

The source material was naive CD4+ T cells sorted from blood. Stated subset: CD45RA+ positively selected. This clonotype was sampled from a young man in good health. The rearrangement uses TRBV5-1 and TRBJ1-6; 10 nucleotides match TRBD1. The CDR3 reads CASSRTGGNSPLHF. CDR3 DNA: TGCGCCAGCAGCAGGACAGGGGGGAATTCACCCCTCCACTTT.